This TCR beta chain was captured in a study of low-dose radiotherapy and immunotherapy resistance in tumors. Study at large: The regimen for patients comprised intravenous nivolumab 240 mg every two weeks plus intravenous ipilimumab 1 mg/kg every six weeks. Treatment included intravenous cyclophosphamide dosed at 200 mg/m2 every two weeks, one day before radiation and immunotherapy.

The length of the CDR3 is 13 residues. The V gene end was trimmed by 6 bases and the J gene end by 1 base; junction bases not matched to a gene: 0. Priming of first-strand cDNA relied on TRAV- and TRBV-specific primers (covering alpha and beta chains). For amplifying TCRs, the PCR ran for about 20 cycles with Phusion, which was used together with a constant-region primer and the adapter on the V primers. Each CDR3 protein gets one entry after TCRdb re-called the reads with MiXCR. The sample includes some 57,000 distinct CDR3 sequences, 20% to 25% seen only once; the top ten take around 7%. At least ten counts were recorded for this clonotype. Time point indicated: after trial treatment. Treatment of the sample: LDRT plus nivolumab, ipilimumab, low-dose cyclophosphamide and aspirin (RACIN trial). Donors were treated with nivolumab, ipilimumab, aspirin, and low-dose cyclophosphamide and radiotherapy. Eligibility required advanced solid tumors lacking tumor-infiltrating lymphocytes.

This chain joins TRBV12-3 or TRBV12-4 and TRBJ1-5; 7 bases map to TRBD1. The receptor comes from a male donor with prostate cancer. This specimen was PBMCs, taken after low-dose radiotherapy plus immunotherapy. CDR3 coding DNA: TGTGCCAGCAGACAGGGGAGCAATCAGCCCCAGCATTTT. Its translation is CASRQGSNQPQHF.